This T cell receptor (beta chain) was recovered during a study of blood T cell repertoires in COVID-19. Study-level background: Samples came from the United States, Italy and Spain, spanning acute and convalescent COVID-19. T cells, B-cell-depleted T cells, or PBMCs provided the cDNA or gDNA that served as material.

The CDR3 is 15 amino acids. With 0 bases clipped from V and 6 bases from J, the junction kept 8 bases outside the gene matches. CDR1 and CDR2 (germline): SGHVS, FQNEAQ. As processed by the authors: Amplification of reference gene primers was used by the study to estimate nucleated cell counts. The assay was immunoSEQ multiplex PCR, and TCRdb's table has in-frame clones only and misses some. V and J calls and clone size are given by that table; D and trimming were obtained from the DNA. The sample holds approximately 83,000 clones, around four fifths seen once. Input material: peripheral blood. This receptor was taken from a man aged 50 or older with acute or convalescent COVID-19. V and J are TRBV7-8 and TRBJ2-7, with 7 bases lining up with TRBD1. Here the CDR3 reads CASSLARTGVGEQYF. Here the CDR3 DNA reads TGTGCCAGCAGCTTAGCGCGGACAGGTGTTGGCGAGCAGTACTTC.